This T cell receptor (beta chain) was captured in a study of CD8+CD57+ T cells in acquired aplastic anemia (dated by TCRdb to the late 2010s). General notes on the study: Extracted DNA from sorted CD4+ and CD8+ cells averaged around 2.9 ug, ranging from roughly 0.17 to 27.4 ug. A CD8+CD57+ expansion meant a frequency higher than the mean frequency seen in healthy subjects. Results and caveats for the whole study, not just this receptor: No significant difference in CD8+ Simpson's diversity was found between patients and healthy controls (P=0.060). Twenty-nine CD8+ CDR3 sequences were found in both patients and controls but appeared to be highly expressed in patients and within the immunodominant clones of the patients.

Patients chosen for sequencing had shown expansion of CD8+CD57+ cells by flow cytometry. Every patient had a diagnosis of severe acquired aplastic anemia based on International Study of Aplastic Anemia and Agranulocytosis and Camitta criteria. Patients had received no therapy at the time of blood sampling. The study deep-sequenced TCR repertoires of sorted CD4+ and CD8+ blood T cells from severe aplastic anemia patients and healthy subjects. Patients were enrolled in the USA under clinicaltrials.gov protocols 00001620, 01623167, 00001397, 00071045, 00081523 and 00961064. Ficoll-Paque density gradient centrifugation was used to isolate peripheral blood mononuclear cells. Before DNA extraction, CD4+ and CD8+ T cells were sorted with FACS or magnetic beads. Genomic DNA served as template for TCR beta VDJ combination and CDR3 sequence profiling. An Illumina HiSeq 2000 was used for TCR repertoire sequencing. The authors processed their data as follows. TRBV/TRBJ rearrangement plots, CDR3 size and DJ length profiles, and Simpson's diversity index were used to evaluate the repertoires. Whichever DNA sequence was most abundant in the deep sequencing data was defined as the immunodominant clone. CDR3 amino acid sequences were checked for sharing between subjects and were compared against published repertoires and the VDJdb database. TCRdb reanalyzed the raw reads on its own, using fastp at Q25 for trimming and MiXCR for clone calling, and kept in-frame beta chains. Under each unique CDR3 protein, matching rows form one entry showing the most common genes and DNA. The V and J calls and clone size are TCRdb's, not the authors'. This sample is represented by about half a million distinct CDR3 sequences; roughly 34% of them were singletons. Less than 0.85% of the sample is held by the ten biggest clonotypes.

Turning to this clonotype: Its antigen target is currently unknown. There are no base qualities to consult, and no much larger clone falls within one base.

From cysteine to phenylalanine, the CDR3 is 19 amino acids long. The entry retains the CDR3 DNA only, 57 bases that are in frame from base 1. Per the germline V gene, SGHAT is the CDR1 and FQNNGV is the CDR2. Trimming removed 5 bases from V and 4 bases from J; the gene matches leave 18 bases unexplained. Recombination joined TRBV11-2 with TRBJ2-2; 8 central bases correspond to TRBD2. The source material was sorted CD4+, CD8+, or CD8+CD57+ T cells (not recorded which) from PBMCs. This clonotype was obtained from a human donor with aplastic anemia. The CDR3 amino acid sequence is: CASSEDFIAGRASTGELFF. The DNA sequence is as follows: TGTGCCAGCAGCGAGGACTTTATAGCCGGGAGGGCAAGCACCGGGGAGCTGTTTTTT.